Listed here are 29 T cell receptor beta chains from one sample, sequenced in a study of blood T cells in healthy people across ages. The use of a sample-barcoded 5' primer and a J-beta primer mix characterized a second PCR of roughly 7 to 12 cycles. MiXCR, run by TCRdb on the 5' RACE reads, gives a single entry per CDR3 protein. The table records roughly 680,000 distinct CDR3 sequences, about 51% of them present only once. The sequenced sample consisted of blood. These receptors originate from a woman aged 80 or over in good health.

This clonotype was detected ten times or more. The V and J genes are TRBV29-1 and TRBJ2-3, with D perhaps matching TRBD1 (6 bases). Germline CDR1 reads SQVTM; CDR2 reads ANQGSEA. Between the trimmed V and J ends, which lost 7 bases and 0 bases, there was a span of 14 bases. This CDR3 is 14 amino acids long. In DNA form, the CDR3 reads TGCAGCGCCGCCGGACAGTCTAGCACAGATACGCAGTATTTT. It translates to CSAAGQSSTDTQYF.

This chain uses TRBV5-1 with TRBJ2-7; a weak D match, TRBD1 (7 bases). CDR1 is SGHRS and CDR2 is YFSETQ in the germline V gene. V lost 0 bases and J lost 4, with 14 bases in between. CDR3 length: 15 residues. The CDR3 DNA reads TGCGCCAGCAGCTTGGCAGGGGGGCAGGGGTACGAGCAGTACTTC. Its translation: CASSLAGGQGYEQYF.

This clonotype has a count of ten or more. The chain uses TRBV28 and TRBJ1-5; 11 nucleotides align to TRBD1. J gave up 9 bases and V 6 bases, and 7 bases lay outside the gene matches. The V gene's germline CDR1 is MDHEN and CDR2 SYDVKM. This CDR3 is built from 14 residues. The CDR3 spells CASRRDRGGMPQHF. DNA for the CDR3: TGTGCCAGCAGACGGGACAGGGGGGGTATGCCCCAGCATTTT. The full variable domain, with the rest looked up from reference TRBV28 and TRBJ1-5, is DVKVTQSSRYLVKRTGEKVFLECVQDMDHENMFWYRQDPGLGLRLIYFSYDVKMKEKGDIPEGYSVSREKKERFSLILESASTNQTSMYLCASRRDRGGMPQHFGDGTRLSIL.

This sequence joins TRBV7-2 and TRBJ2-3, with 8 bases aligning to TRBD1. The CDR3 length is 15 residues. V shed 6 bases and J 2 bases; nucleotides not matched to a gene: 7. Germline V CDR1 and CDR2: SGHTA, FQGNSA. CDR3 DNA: TGTGCCAGCAGTTATAAACAGGGGGACACAGATACGCAGTATTTT. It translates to CASSYKQGDTDTQYF.

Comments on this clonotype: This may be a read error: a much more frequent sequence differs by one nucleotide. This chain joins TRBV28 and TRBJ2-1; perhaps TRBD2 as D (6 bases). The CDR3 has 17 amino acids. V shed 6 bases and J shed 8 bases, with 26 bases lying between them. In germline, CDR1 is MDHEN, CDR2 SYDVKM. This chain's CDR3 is CASRIQIRDSPFHEQFF. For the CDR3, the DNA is TGTGCCAGCAGGATACAAATCCGGGACTCCCCCTTTCATGAGCAGTTCTTC.

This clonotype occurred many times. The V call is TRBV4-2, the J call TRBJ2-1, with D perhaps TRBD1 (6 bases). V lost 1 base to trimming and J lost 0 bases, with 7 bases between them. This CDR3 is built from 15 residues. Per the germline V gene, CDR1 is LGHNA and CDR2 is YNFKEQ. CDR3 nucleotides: TGTGCCAGCAGCCAAGGGACAGACTCCTACAATGAGCAGTTCTTC. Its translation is CASSQGTDSYNEQFF.

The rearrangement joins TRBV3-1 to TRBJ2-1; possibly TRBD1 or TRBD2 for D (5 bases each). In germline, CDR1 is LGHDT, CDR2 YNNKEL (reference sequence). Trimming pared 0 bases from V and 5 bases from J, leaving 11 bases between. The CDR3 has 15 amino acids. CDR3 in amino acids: CASSQDGGTNNEQFF. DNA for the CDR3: TGTGCCAGCAGCCAAGATGGGGGAACAAACAATGAGCAGTTCTTC.

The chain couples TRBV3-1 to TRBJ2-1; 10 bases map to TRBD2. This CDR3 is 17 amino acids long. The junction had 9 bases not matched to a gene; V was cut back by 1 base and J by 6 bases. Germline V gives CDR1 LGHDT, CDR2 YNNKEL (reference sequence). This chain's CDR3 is CASSQGPPSGRFNEQFF. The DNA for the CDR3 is TGTGCCAGCAGCCAAGGACCCCCTAGCGGGAGATTCAATGAGCAGTTCTTC.

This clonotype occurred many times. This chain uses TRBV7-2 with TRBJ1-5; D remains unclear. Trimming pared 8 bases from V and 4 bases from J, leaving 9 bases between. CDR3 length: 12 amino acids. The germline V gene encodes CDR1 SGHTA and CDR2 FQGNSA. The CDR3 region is CASGPSNQPQHF. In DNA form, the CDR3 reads TGTGCCAGCGGCCCGAGTAATCAGCCCCAGCATTTT.

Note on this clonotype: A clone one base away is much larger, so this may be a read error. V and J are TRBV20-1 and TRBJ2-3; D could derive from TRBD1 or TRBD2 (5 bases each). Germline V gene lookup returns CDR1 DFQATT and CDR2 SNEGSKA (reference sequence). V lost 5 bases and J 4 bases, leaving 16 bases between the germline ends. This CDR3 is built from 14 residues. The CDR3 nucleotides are TGCAGTGCTGCCTCGAGGGGTTCGGCAGATACGCAGTATTTT. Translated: CSAASRGSADTQYF.

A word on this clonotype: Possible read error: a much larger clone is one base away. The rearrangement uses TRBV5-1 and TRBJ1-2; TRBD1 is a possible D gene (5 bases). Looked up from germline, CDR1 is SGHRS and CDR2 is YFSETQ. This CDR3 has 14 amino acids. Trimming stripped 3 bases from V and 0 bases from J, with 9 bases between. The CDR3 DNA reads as TGCGCCAGCAGCTGGATGGGGGCTAACTATGGCTACACCTTC. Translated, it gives CASSWMGANYGYTF.

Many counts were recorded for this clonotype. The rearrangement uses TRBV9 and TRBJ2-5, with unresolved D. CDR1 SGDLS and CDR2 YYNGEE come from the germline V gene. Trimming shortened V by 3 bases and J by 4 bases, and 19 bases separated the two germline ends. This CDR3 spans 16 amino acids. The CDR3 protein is CASSADSRSNRETQYF. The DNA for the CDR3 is TGTGCCAGCAGCGCCGATTCTCGTTCTAACCGAGAGACCCAGTACTTC.

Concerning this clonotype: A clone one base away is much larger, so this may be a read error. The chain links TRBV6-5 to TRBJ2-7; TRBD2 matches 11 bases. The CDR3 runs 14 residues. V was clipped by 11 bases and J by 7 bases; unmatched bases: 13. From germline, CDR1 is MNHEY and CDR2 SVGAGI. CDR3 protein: CACTIAGGPGEQYF. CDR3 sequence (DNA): TGTGCCTGCACCATAGCGGGGGGGCCGGGTGAGCAGTACTTC.

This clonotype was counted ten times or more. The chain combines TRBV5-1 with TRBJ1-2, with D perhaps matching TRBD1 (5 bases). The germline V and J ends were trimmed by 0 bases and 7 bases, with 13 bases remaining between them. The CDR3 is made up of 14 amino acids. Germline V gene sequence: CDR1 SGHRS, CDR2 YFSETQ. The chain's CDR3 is CASSLAGGSVGYTF. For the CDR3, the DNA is TGCGCCAGCAGCTTGGCCGGGGGATCGGTTGGCTACACCTTC.

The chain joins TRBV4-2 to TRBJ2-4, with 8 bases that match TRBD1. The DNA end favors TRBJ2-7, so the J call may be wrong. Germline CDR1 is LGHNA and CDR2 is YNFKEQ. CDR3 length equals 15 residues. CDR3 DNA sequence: TGTGCCAGCAGCCAATCACGACAGGGGCTTAACGAGCAGTACTTC. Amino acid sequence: CASSQSRQGLNEQYF.

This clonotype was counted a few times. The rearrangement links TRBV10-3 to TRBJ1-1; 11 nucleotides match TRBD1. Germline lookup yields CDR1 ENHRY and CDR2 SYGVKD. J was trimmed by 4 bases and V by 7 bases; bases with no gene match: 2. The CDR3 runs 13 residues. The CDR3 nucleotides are TGTGCCATCATGGGACAGGGGGGCACTGAAGCTTTCTTT. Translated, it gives CAIMGQGGTEAFF.

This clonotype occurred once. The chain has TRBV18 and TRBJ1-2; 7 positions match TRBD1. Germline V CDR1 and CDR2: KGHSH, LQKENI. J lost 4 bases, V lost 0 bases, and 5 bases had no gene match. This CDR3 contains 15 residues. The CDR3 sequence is CASSPPTRGGYGYTF. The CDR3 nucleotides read TGTGCCAGCTCACCACCGACCAGGGGGGGCTATGGCTACACCTTC.

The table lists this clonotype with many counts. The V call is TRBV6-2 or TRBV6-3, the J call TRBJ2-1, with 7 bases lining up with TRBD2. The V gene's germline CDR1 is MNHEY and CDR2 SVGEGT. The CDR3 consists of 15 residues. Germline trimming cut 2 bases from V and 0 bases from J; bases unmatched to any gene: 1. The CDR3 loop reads CASSYGLGSYNEQFF. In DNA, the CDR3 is TGTGCCAGCAGTTACGGACTAGGCTCCTACAATGAGCAGTTCTTC.

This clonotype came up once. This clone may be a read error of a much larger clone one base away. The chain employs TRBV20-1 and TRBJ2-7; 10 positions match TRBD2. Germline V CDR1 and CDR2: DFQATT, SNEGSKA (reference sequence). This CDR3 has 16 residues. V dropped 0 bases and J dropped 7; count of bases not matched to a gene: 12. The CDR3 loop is CSAREKAGGQYNEQYF. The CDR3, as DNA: TGCAGTGCTAGAGAAAAAGCGGGGGGGCAGTACAATGAGCAGTACTTC.

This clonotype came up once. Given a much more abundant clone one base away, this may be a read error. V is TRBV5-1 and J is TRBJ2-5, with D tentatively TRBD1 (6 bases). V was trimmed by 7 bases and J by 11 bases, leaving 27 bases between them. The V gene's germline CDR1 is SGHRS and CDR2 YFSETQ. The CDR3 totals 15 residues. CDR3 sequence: CASQTGWGHNGEQYF. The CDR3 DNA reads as TGCGCCAGCCAGACAGGATGGGGCCACAATGGTGAGCAGTACTTC.

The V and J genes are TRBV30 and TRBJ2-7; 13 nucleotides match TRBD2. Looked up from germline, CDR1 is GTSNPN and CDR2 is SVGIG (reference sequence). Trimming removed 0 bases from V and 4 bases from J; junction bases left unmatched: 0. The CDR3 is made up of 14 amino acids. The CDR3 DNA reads TGTGCCTGGAGTGTGGGACTAGCGGGATACGAGCAGTACTTC. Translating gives CAWSVGLAGYEQYF.

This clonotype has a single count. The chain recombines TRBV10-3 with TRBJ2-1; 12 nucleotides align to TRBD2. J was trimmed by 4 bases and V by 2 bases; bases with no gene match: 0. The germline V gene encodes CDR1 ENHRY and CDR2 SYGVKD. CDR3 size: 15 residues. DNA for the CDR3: TGTGCCATCAGTGAGACTAGCGGGAGGTACAATGAGCAGTTCTTC. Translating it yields CAISETSGRYNEQFF.

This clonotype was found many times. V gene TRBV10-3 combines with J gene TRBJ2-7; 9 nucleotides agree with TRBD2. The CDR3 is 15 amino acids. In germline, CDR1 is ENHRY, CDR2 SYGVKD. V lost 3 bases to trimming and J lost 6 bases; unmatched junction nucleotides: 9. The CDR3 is CAISDEREVLGEQYF. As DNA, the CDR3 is TGTGCCATCAGTGACGAGCGGGAGGTCCTTGGCGAGCAGTACTTC.

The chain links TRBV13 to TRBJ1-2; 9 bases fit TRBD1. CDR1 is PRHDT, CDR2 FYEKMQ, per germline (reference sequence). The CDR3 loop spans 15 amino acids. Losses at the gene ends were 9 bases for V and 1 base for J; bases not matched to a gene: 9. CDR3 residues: CASTPGTGFNYGYTF. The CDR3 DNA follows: TGTGCCAGTACGCCCGGGACAGGGTTTAACTATGGCTACACCTTC.

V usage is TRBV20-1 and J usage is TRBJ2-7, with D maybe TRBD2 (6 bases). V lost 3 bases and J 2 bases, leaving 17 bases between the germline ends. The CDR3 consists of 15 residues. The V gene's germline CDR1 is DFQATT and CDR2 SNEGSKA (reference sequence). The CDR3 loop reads CSASSGVEFPYEQYF. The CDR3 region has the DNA TGCAGTGCTAGTTCGGGGGTCGAATTCCCCTACGAGCAGTACTTC.

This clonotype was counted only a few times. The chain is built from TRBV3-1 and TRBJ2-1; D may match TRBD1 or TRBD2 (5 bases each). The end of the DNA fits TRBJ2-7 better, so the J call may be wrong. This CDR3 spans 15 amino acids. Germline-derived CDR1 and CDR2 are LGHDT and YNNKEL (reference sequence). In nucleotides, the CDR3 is TGTGCCAGCAGTCGAACCGGGGCGTCCTACAATGAGCAGTACTTC. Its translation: CASSRTGASYNEQYF.

CDR3 in amino acids: CAISAGTADLAKNIQYF. The CDR3 DNA follows: TGTGCCATCAGTGCGGGGACGGCTGACCTAGCCAAAAACATTCAGTACTTC. The chain joins TRBV10-3 to TRBJ2-4, with D perhaps being TRBD1 or TRBD2 (5 bases each). In germline, CDR1 is ENHRY, CDR2 SYGVKD. The CDR3 is 17 residues long. V was shortened by 4 bases and J by 0 bases, with 16 bases between the two germline ends.

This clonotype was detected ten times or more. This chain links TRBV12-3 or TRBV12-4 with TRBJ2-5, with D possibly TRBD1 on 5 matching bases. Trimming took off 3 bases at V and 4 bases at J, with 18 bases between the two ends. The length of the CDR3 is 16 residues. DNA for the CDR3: TGTGCCAGCAGTTTGACCCCTCCAGGGTTCGGAGAGACCCAGTACTTC. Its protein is CASSLTPPGFGETQYF.

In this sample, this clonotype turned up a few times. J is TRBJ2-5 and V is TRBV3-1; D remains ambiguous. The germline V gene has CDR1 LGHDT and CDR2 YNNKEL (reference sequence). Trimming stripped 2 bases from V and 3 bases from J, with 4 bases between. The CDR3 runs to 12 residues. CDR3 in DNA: TGTGCCAGCAGCCAATCAGAAGAGACCCAGTACTTC. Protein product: CASSQSEETQYF.